The text below deals with one T cell receptor beta chain. The sample belongs to a study of blood T cell repertoires in COVID-19. Overall study: From the United States, Italy and Spain came samples of acute and convalescent COVID-19. Sources were T cells, B-cell-depleted T cells, or PBMCs; the material itself was cDNA or gDNA.

This CDR3 comprises 13 residues. Trimming pared 3 bases from V and 12 bases from J, leaving 15 bases between. Some clones are missing from TCRdb's copy, which holds only in-frame ones; the method was immunoSEQ multiplex PCR. The sample yields about 320,000 clones, roughly 90% seen once. Which cohort a participant joined came from the clinical history participants gave. Individuals in the exposed group had encountered a COVID-19 case within 2 weeks preceding study entry. Sequenced: PBMCs or T cells enriched from blood (not recorded which). The J gene is TRBJ1-5, the V gene TRBV12-3 or TRBV12-4; D unresolved. The receptor was isolated from a woman aged 25-40 years who had been exposed to COVID-19. The CDR3 spells CASSLTVSPSQHF. The CDR3 DNA is TGTGCCAGCAGTTTGACGGTGAGCCCTAGCCAGCATTTT.